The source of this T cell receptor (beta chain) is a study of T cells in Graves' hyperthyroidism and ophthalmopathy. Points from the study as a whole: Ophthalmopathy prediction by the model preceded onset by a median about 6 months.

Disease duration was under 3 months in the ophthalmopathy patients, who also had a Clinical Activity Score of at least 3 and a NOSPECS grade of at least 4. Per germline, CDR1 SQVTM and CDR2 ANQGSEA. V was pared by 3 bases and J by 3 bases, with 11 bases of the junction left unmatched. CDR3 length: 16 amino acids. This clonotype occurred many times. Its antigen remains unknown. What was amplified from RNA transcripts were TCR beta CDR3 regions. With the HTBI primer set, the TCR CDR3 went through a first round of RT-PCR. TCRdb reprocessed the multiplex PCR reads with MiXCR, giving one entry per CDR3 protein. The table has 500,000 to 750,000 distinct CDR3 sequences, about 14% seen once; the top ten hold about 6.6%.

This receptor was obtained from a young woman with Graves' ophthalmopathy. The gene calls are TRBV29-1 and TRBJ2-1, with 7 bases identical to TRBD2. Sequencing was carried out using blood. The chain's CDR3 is CSVDSLGGENYNEQFF. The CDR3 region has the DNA TGCAGCGTTGATAGCTTGGGAGGGGAGAACTACAATGAGCAGTTCTTC.